This TCR beta chain appears in the sequencing data of a study of metastatic and nonmetastatic thyroid tumors. CDR1 is SGHAT and CDR2 is FQNNGV in the germline V gene. The junction had 6 bases not matched to a gene; V was cut back by 3 bases and J by 7 bases. This CDR3 has 15 residues. Ahead of thyroid surgery, no patient had received treatment of any kind. Study-wide results and limits: A significant increase in TCR beta diversity was reportedly seen in malignant thyroid tumors relative to benign nodules, in blood and tumor.

The authors' processing: A distant-metastasis classifier for papillary thyroid cancer was built using CDR3 differences across clinicopathological groups. TCRdb ran MiXCR on the PCR reads. The V and J calls shown here were made by TCRdb, not taken from the authors' results. Of over 20,000 clones listed, approximately 30% are singletons. On this clone: Antigen: not known.

The clonotype comes from a female donor with papillary thyroid cancer or a benign thyroid nodule (not recorded which). Some clones in this sample may be carry-over from other donors' samples. Sequencing input: blood. This chain joins TRBV11-2 and TRBJ2-1; 10 bases are a match to TRBD2. CDR3 in amino acids: CASSFTSGIGNEQFF. The CDR3 coding sequence is TGTGCCAGCAGCTTCACTAGCGGGATAGGGAATGAGCAGTTCTTC. The variable domain in full, completed from reference TRBV11-2 and TRBJ2-1, reads EAGVAQSPRYKIIEKRQSVAFWCNPISGHATLYWYQQILGQGPKLLIQFQNNGVVDDSQLPKDRFSAERLKGVDSTLKIQPAKLEDSAVYLCASSFTSGIGNEQFFGPGTRLTVL.